Only a few counts were recorded for the clone carrying this TCR beta chain. Documented time point: patch test 1, 2 weeks after DPC sensitization. Treatment indicated: therapeutic diphenylcyclopropenone sensitization with weekly scalp DPC. In every case, blood was obtained before the patch test was applied. This record belongs to a study of human T cells and chemical hapten exposure. TCRdb reanalysed the RACE reads using MiXCR and keeps one entry per CDR3 protein. The sample has about 81,000 distinct CDR3 sequences, roughly 7.2% seen once. The germline V gene encodes CDR1 SGHAT and CDR2 FQNNGV. V dropped 4 bases and J dropped 1 base, with 22 bases sitting between them. There are 18 residues in the CDR3.

The chain uses TRBV11-2 and TRBJ2-5, with D perhaps given as TRBD1 or TRBD2 (5 bases each). This specimen was whole blood, taken in connection with sensitization to the hapten diphenylcyclopropenone (DPC). This clonotype was obtained from a woman in her thirties with alopecia areata. Some clones in this sample may be carry-over from other donors' samples. CDR3 sequence: CASSYLLRRRDLQETQYF. As DNA, the CDR3 is TGTGCCAGCAGCTACCTCCTGAGGCGCAGGGACCTCCAAGAGACCCAGTACTTC.